This T cell receptor (beta chain) was obtained from a study of blood T cell repertoires in COVID-19. Across the study: The origin of the acute and convalescent COVID-19 samples was the United States, Italy and Spain.

Sequencing used immunoSEQ multiplex PCR; TCRdb keeps in-frame clones, though not all of them. The sample yields 250,000 to 300,000 clones, around 84% seen once. V lost 5 bases, J lost 1 base, and 7 bases stayed unmatched. Germline CDR1 is SGHVS and CDR2 is FQNEAQ. There are 15 residues in the CDR3. Sequencing used PBMCs or T cells enriched from blood (not recorded which). V and J are TRBV7-8 and TRBJ1-2, with TRBD1 identical over 7 bases. This TCR was recovered from a man aged 25 to 40 with acute COVID-19. The CDR3 here is CASSPTTGLNYGYTF. DNA for the CDR3: TGTGCCAGCAGCCCAACGACAGGGCTTAACTATGGCTACACCTTC.